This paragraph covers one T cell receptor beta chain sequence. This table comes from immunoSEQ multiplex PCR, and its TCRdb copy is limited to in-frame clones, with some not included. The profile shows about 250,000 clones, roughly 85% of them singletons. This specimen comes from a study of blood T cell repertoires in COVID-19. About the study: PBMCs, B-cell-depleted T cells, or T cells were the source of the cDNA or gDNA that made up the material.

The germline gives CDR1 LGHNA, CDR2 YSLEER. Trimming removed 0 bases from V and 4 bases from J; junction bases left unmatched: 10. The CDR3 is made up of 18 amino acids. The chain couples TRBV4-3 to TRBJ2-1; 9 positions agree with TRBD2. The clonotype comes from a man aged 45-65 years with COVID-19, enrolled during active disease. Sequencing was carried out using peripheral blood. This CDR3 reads CASSQDRLAGTIYNEQFF. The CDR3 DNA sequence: TGCGCCAGCAGCCAAGATCGCCTAGCGGGGACGATATACAATGAGCAGTTCTTC.